This section outlines one T cell receptor beta chain sequence together with its context. The antigen this receptor binds is unknown. No much larger clone is present one base from it, and per-base qualities are unavailable. The time point label here, explained by the study, means: about 28 days (+/-7) after the second vaccine dose. AZD1222 recipients given second doses at about 4 weeks or at about 12 weeks were pooled, since spike-specific TCR depth and breadth were not found to differ between the two schedules. Vaccinee samples were obtained from the UK trials COV001 and COV002, which included a single-blind randomized controlled phase 2/3 trial of AZD1222 (ChAdOx1 nCoV-19) in healthy adults. Trial participant PBMC samples were collected at day 0 and day 28 after the second dose for TCRbeta chain sequencing. The data stem from a study of T cell responses to AZD1222 COVID-19 vaccine (dated by TCRdb to 2020 to 2023). Notes on the research overall: TCR sequencing covered 230 or so trial participants: nearly 210 given two doses of AZD1222 and 26 given two doses of MenACWY control vaccine. Enrollment into the trials was organized by age into subgroups of 18-55, 56-69 and 70-plus years, and those subgroups contained 148, 28 and 57 TCR-sequenced participants, respectively.

Here V drops 2 bases and J drops 13 bases, and the junction holds 1 base not matched to any gene. CDR1 and CDR2 were assigned from the germline V gene (reference sequence) as MNHEY and SMNVEV. Including the terminal cysteine and phenylalanine, the CDR3 comprises 11 residues. Of all the DNA, just the CDR3 is kept, 33 bases in frame from base 1. Overall results and qualifications from the work: Because no samples from the day 14 peak response were available, repertoires could be characterized only after the peak T cell response. Conclusions about previously exposed vaccinees were limited because only six AZD1222 recipients were SARS-CoV-2 seropositive at baseline. Participants were mostly white British and included more females than males, and it was suggested by the authors that clonal diversity may have been underestimated. In the small 56-69-year group, the increase in depth fell short of significance, most likely because of low power. The vaccine-associated CD4 TCRs covered the entire spike protein, and the dominant responses fell in regions 160-218 and 743-854. After two AZD1222 doses, both the breadth and the depth of spike-specific TCRs were significantly higher than at day 0 and than in MenACWY recipients. Epitopes outside the regions mutated in the B.1.351 and B.1.1.7 variants were reportedly recognized by nearly half of the unique spike-specific TCRs.

The CDR3 regions of human TCRbeta chains were analyzed by immunosequencing. The paper's data handling went like this. TCRs in the repertoires were matched against a reference library of SARS-CoV-2-specific TCRs that had been generated with the MIRA antigen-specificity platform. Breadth was defined as the fraction of unique TCRs that were SARS-CoV-2-associated, and depth was defined as the fraction of total T cells that were SARS-CoV-2-associated. Using the MIRA data, every spike-specific TCR was mapped to the spike region that the TCR reacted to and assigned to either a CD4 or a CD8 class. Log10-transformed breadth and depth values were compared by one-way ANOVA with Sidak's multiple comparisons tests. Entries here come from immuneACCESS through TCRdb and include only in-frame sequences with V and J called. Some clones fail to appear in such tables; in the studies checked, an unresolved V gene covers under half of the shortfall, and the cause of the remainder is unknown. V and J calls and clone size come straight from that table; D and trimming were deduced from the DNA. Here the sample has 95,000 to 100,000 clones; about 81% occur a single time. The ten largest clones add up to about 14% of the sample.

This TCR derives from an adult who received the AZD1222 COVID-19 vaccine. The chain employs TRBV27 and TRBJ2-2; 7 nucleotides in the junction match TRBD2. This sample comprised peripheral blood, obtained 28 days after the second AZD1222 dose. The CDR3 has the sequence CASSLGGRLFF. The nucleotides are TGTGCCAGCAGTTTAGGCGGGAGGCTGTTTTTT.